A single sample gave rise to the 4 T cell receptor beta chains below, sequenced in a study of T cell repertoires in cytomegalovirus infection. TCRdb analysed the reads with MiXCR anew, one entry per CDR3 protein. The sample has a few hundred thousand distinct CDR3 sequences; 15% to 20% are singletons. Sequenced sample: PBMCs. These receptor sequences come from a human donor in good health (CMV status not recorded). Some clones in this sample may be carry-over from other donors' samples.

This clonotype showed up many times. V gene TRBV12-3 or TRBV12-4 combines with J gene TRBJ2-7, with 7 positions matching TRBD2. V shed 3 bases and J 6 bases; nucleotides not matched to a gene: 2. The CDR3 is 12 amino acids. The CDR3 bases are TGTGCCAGCAGTTTGTGGACTAGCGAGCAGTACTTC. This translates into CASSLWTSEQYF.

This clonotype has a single count. The chain has TRBV5-1 and TRBJ2-7, with D possibly TRBD2 on 6 matching bases. V was trimmed by 4 bases and J by 5 bases, leaving 28 bases between them. Germline V gene lookup returns CDR1 SGHRS and CDR2 YFSETQ. The CDR3 is 18 amino acids. This chain's CDR3 is CASSGAGSSRGLVDEQYF. The CDR3 nucleotides read TGCGCCAGCAGCGGGGCGGGGTCGAGCCGCGGCCTGGTCGACGAGCAGTACTTC.

This clonotype was found a few times. The rearrangement links TRBV29-1 to TRBJ1-5, with 11 bases that match TRBD1. This CDR3 comprises 15 residues. The junction had 6 bases not matched to a gene; V was cut back by 4 bases and J by 4 bases. Per germline, CDR1 SQVTM and CDR2 ANQGSEA. The CDR3 DNA is TGCAGCGTTGCGGGGGGACAGGGGGGAAATCAGCCCCAGCATTTT. The encoded protein is CSVAGGQGGNQPQHF. The entire variable domain, with the rest obtained from reference TRBV29-1 and TRBJ1-5, is as follows: SAVISQKPSRDICQRGTSLTIQCQVDSQVTMMFWYRQQPGQSLTLIATANQGSEATYESGFVIDKFPISRPNLTFSTLTVSNMSPEDSSIYLCSVAGGQGGNQPQHFGDGTRLSIL.

This clonotype has only a few counts. This chain connects TRBV28 to TRBJ1-5; tentative D call: TRBD1 (6 bases). CDR1 is MDHEN and CDR2 is SYDVKM in the germline V gene. The CDR3 has 15 amino acids. V was pared by 6 bases and J by 1 base, with 13 bases between. In DNA form, the CDR3 reads TGTGCCAGCAGACCAGGGGATGAGAGCAATCAGCCCCAGCATTTT. Protein: CASRPGDESNQPQHF.